The clone carrying this T cell receptor (beta chain) was counted a few times. The sample originates from a study of response to subunit inactivated influenza vaccine. Germline V lookup: CDR1 ENHRY, CDR2 SYGVKD. Trimming cost V 4 bases and J 4 bases, with 11 bases left between them. This CDR3 contains 14 residues. TCRdb called the RT-PCR reads again in MiXCR, with one record for every CDR3 protein. The sample records about 540,000 distinct CDR3 sequences, roughly 23% being singletons. The data were also submitted as part of a second study, on T cells expressing NK-cell markers. This second study notes: As the method of synthesis, 5'RACE template switching with UMIs yielded TCR beta cDNA.

This chain joins TRBV10-3 and TRBJ1-5; D is perhaps TRBD1 (5 bases). The source is a man between 45 and 60 years old who received an inactivated influenza vaccine. The specimen comprised CD4+ T cells sorted from PBMCs, sampled roughly 13 days after vaccination. The CDR3 DNA reads TGTGCCATCAGTGGGCAAGGGGCGAATCAGCCCCAGCATTTT. Translating gives CAISGQGANQPQHF.